The 31 T cell receptor beta chains listed next were all sequenced from one sample in a study of blood T cell repertoires in COVID-19. The protocol was immunoSEQ multiplex PCR, while the TCRdb copy is restricted to in-frame clones and leaves out a portion. The profile shows roughly 380,000 clones, roughly 87% of them singletons. Sequencing was done on a sample of PBMCs or T cells enriched from blood (not recorded which). These receptors all come from a woman aged 25 to 39 who had recovered from COVID-19.

This chain connects TRBV21-1 to TRBJ2-7; the table's D call TRBD1 went unverified against the DNA. TRBV21-1 has pseudogene status. This CDR3 spans 15 amino acids. The CDR3 DNA follows: TGTGCCAGCAGCAAAGGGACAGGCAGCTCCTACGAGCAGTACTTC. It translates to CASSKGTGSSYEQYF.

This clone was seen more than once but under ten times. V gene TRBV11-2 combines with J gene TRBJ2-3, with 10 bases lining up with TRBD2. V dropped 5 bases and J dropped 4; count of bases not matched to a gene: 3. Germline V lookup: CDR1 SGHAT, CDR2 FQNNGV. This CDR3 spans 14 amino acids. In DNA, the CDR3 is TGTGCCAGCAGCGAGCGGGGGGGCCCAGATACGCAGTATTTT. Translating it yields CASSERGGPDTQYF.

CDR3 loop: CAISAPGKANTEAFF. The CDR3 DNA is TGTGCCATCAGTGCCCCCGGGAAGGCAAACACTGAAGCTTTCTTT. The chain employs TRBV10-3 and TRBJ1-1; D is uncertain. There are 15 residues in the CDR3. Trimming shortened V by 4 bases and J by 2 bases, and 14 bases separated the two germline ends. The germline gives CDR1 ENHRY, CDR2 SYGVKD.

This clone has just one count. V and J are TRBV5-5 and TRBJ1-2, with 8 positions matching TRBD1. The CDR3 runs 15 residues. Germline CDR1 is SGHKS and CDR2 is YYEKEE (reference sequence). The V segment lost 2 bases and the J segment 4 bases; nucleotides outside the gene matches: 7. CDR3: CASSFGQGASYGYTF. As DNA, the CDR3 is TGTGCCAGCAGCTTCGGGCAGGGGGCTAGCTATGGCTACACCTTC.

This clone was counted at least ten times. The chain recombines TRBV6-5 with TRBJ2-7; the match to TRBD1 covers 9 bases. This CDR3 is 12 amino acids long. CDR1 MNHEY and CDR2 SVGAGI come from the germline V gene. V lost 5 bases, J lost 9 bases, and 5 bases stayed unmatched. DNA of the CDR3: TGTGCCAGCAGTCCCGGACAGGGGAGGCAGTACTTC. Protein: CASSPGQGRQYF.

V gene TRBV29-1 combines with J gene TRBJ1-2, with TRBD1 matching over 9 bases. After removal of 3 bases from V and 4 bases from J, the junction contained 3 bases not matched to a gene. The CDR3 sequence is 13 residues long. Looked up from germline, CDR1 is SQVTM and CDR2 is ANQGSEA. DNA for the CDR3: TGCAGCGTTGAGACAGGGGGGATCTATGGCTACACCTTC. This codes for CSVETGGIYGYTF. The full variable domain, with the rest looked up from reference TRBV29-1 and TRBJ1-2, is SAVISQKPSRDICQRGTSLTIQCQVDSQVTMMFWYRQQPGQSLTLIATANQGSEATYESGFVIDKFPISRPNLTFSTLTVSNMSPEDSSIYLCSVETGGIYGYTFGSGTRLTVV.

The rearrangement joins TRBV19 to TRBJ1-1; TRBD1 aligns across 10 bases. Per germline, CDR1 LNHDA and CDR2 SQIVND (reference sequence). V gave up 3 bases and J gave up 7 bases; unmatched junction bases: 5. The CDR3 covers 14 residues. In nucleotides, the CDR3 is TGTGCCAGTAGTATGGACAGGGGGGTTGGTGAAGCTTTCTTT. It translates to CASSMDRGVGEAFF.

To note about this clone: Additional DNA sequences in this sample encode the identical CDR3. The CDR3 DNA follows: TGCGCCAGCAGCTTGGGGACAGGGAACACTGAAGCTTTCTTT. Amino acid sequence: CASSLGTGNTEAFF. The rearrangement joins TRBV5-1 to TRBJ1-1; the match to TRBD1 covers 7 bases. This CDR3 comprises 14 residues. Germline V gene sequence: CDR1 SGHRS, CDR2 YFSETQ. Trimming removed 0 bases from V and 1 base from J; junction bases left unmatched: 0.

The genes are TRBV9 and TRBJ2-3; 13 bases are a match to TRBD2. CDR1 and CDR2 (germline): SGDLS, YYNGEE. Unmatched junction bases numbered 6, after V lost 4 bases and J lost 1 base. The CDR3 is 17 residues long. The CDR3 region has the DNA TGTGCCAGCAGCCCGGGACTAGCGGGGATTCGCACAGATACGCAGTATTTT. Translated, it gives CASSPGLAGIRTDTQYF.

The chain combines TRBV15 with TRBJ2-2, with D possibly matching TRBD1 (5 bases). Germline values: CDR1 LNHNV, CDR2 YYDKDF (reference sequence). V shed 0 bases and J shed 6 bases, with 14 bases lying between them. The CDR3 runs 16 residues. As DNA, the CDR3 is TGTGCCACCAGCAGAGATCGCAGGGCTGGGGCCGGGGAGCTGTTTTTT. This codes for CATSRDRRAGAGELFF.

The rearrangement uses TRBV6-1 and TRBJ1-5; no reliable D call. The CDR3 contains 16 residues. V was clipped by 3 bases and J by 0 bases, with 12 bases between them. From germline, CDR1 is MNHNS and CDR2 SASEGT. CDR3 region: CASSELKGDSNQPQHF. Written as DNA, the CDR3 is TGTGCCAGCAGTGAGCTCAAGGGAGATAGCAATCAGCCCCAGCATTTT.

This chain connects TRBV28 to TRBJ1-2; tentatively, D is TRBD1 (5 bases). Germline V CDR1 and CDR2: MDHEN, SYDVKM. Trimming stripped 6 bases from V and 6 bases from J, with 8 bases between. The CDR3 loop spans 11 amino acids. CDR3 coding DNA: TGTGCCAGCAGCCCCAGGGATGGCTACACCTTC. Protein product: CASSPRDGYTF.

This clone occurred once. The chain carries TRBV25-1 and TRBJ1-2; D gene unclear. The CDR3 length is 14 residues. The germline V and J ends were trimmed by 6 bases and 7 bases, with 18 bases remaining between them. The germline V gene has CDR1 MGHDK and CDR2 SYGVNS. DNA of the CDR3: TGTGCCAGCAGGGGGTCCGGCCCGGAGGGTGGCTACACCTTC. It codes for CASRGSGPEGGYTF.

This clone was observed once. V and J are TRBV7-9 and TRBJ2-1; a weak D match, TRBD2 (5 bases). CDR1 SEHNR and CDR2 FQNEAQ come from the germline V gene (reference sequence). The V gene lost 10 bases and the J gene lost 5 bases, with 18 bases spanning the gap. This CDR3 is built from 14 residues. CDR3 in DNA: TGTGCCACGGGGATGGGCTTTACCCACAATGAGCAGTTCTTC. It encodes CATGMGFTHNEQFF.

The V call is TRBV7-8, the J call TRBJ1-1; D is possibly TRBD1 (6 bases). Per the germline V gene, CDR1 is SGHVS and CDR2 is FQNEAQ. CDR3 length: 13 residues. Trimming shortened V by 4 bases and J by 3 bases, and 9 bases separated the two germline ends. The chain's CDR3 is CASSSNRDTEAFF. In DNA form, the CDR3 reads TGTGCCAGCAGCTCTAACAGGGACACTGAAGCTTTCTTT.

The V gene is TRBV5-1, the J gene TRBJ2-3; TRBD1 matches 10 bases. CDR1 is SGHRS and CDR2 is YFSETQ in the germline V gene. The ends lost 5 bases at V and 2 bases at J; junction bases unmatched: 5. The CDR3 has 15 residues. CDR3 in DNA: TGCGCCAGCAGAATGGGACAGGGGTTCACAGATACGCAGTATTTT. Residues: CASRMGQGFTDTQYF.

The CDR3 loop reads CASSADRGHQPQHF. DNA of the CDR3: TGTGCCAGCAGCGCGGACAGGGGGCATCAGCCCCAGCATTTT. V is TRBV7-2 and J is TRBJ1-5; TRBD1 agrees at 11 bases. There are 14 residues in the CDR3. J gave up 5 bases and V 5 bases, and 2 bases lay outside the gene matches. Germline CDR1 SGHTA, CDR2 FQGNSA.

This chain links TRBV12-3 or TRBV12-4 with TRBJ1-2; no clear D. CDR3 size: 11 residues. Between the trimmed V and J ends, which lost 6 bases and 6 bases, there was a span of 8 bases. This chain's CDR3 is CASREADGYTF. CDR3 nucleotides: TGTGCCAGCAGAGAGGCCGATGGCTACACCTTC.

As concerns this clone: The same CDR3 arises from other DNA sequences in this sample as well. The chain has TRBV9 and TRBJ1-5, with 7 bases identical to TRBD1. The V gene's germline CDR1 is SGDLS and CDR2 YYNGEE. The CDR3 is 14 amino acids. The ends lost 3 bases at V and 2 bases at J; junction bases unmatched: 2. CDR3 region: CASSAGTGNQPQHF. The CDR3 DNA sequence: TGTGCCAGCAGCGCGGGGACAGGCAATCAGCCCCAGCATTTT.

This rearrangement joins TRBV12-5 to TRBJ1-5; TRBD1 matches 8 bases. CDR3 length equals 16 residues. The junction had 18 bases not matched to a gene; V was cut back by 5 bases and J by 12 bases. CDR1 and CDR2 from the germline V gene are LGHNT and FRNRAP. The CDR3 spells CASGTTTGAVLRVQHF. CDR3 nucleotides: TGTGCTAGTGGTACCACGACAGGGGCAGTCCTAAGGGTCCAGCATTTT. Full variable domain (remainder filled in from reference TRBV12-5 and TRBJ1-5): DARVTQTPRHKVTEMGQEVTMRCQPILGHNTVFWYRQTMMQGLELLAYFRNRAPLDDSGMPKDRFSAEMPDATLATLKIQPSEPRDSAVYFCASGTTTGAVLRVQHFGDGTRLSIL.

This clone was counted a few times. The chain has TRBV27 and TRBJ1-2, with a weak D call TRBD1 (6 bases). CDR3 length: 15 residues. CDR1 and CDR2 (germline): MNHEY, SMNVEV (reference sequence). The V and J ends lost 6 bases and 2 bases respectively, with 16 bases between them. CDR3 in amino acids: CASSPRQASNYGYTF. The DNA for the CDR3 is TGTGCCAGCAGCCCCAGACAGGCCTCAAACTATGGCTACACCTTC.

This clone occurred once. This sequence joins TRBV7-3 and TRBJ1-2; 9 bases fit TRBD1. Germline CDR1 and CDR2: SGHTA and FQGTGA. This CDR3 spans 13 amino acids. Germline trimming cut 3 bases from V and 7 bases from J; bases unmatched to any gene: 3. The CDR3 DNA reads as TGTGCCAGCAGCTTTACACAGGGGGCTGGCTACACCTTC. It encodes CASSFTQGAGYTF.

This chain connects TRBV5-1 to TRBJ2-7; maybe TRBD2 (5 bases). The CDR3 is made up of 15 amino acids. The V end was cut by 4 bases, the J end by 4 bases, with 18 bases between. Germline loops: CDR1 SGHRS, CDR2 YFSETQ. In nucleotides, the CDR3 is TGCGCCAGCAGCCTTCTCGGAGGTGCCCCTTACGAGCAGTACTTC. It encodes CASSLLGGAPYEQYF.

This clone has a single count. The CDR3 DNA sequence: TGTGCCAGCAGCCTGGACATTTCTAACTATGGCTACACCTTC. Encoded protein: CASSLDISNYGYTF. The chain employs TRBV7-2 and TRBJ1-2, with a weak D call TRBD1 (5 bases). CDR3 size: 14 residues. Trimming stripped 5 bases from V and 0 bases from J, with 10 bases between. Germline V CDR1 and CDR2: SGHTA, FQGNSA.

The CDR3 DNA reads TGTGCCACCGACGACAGCTCTGGGGCCAACGTCCTGACTTTC. Its protein product is CATDDSSGANVLTF. The J gene is TRBJ2-6, the V gene TRBV15; D is perhaps TRBD1 (5 bases). V was pared by 8 bases and J by 0 bases, with 8 bases between. Per the germline V gene, CDR1 is LNHNV and CDR2 is YYDKDF (reference sequence). The CDR3 spans 14 residues. The complete variable domain, with remaining parts taken from reference TRBV15 and TRBJ2-6, reads DAMVIQNPRYQVTQFGKPVTLSCSQTLNHNVMYWYQQKSSQAPKLLFHYYDKDFNNEADTPDNFQSRRPNTSFCFLDIRSPGLGDTAMYLCATDDSSGANVLTFGAGSRLTVL.

This clone was observed once. V is TRBV2 and J is TRBJ1-5; no clear D. V was cut by 7 bases and J by 0 bases, with 16 bases left in between. CDR3 length: 16 amino acids. Germline V CDR1 and CDR2: SNHLY, FYNNEI. The DNA of the CDR3 is TGTGCCAGCAAGGGAGGAGGTCTAGGTAGCAATCAGCCCCAGCATTTT. Its protein is CASKGGGLGSNQPQHF. The full variable domain, in which reference TRBV2 and TRBJ1-5 provide the parts outside the CDR3, is EPEVTQTPSHQVTQMGQEVILRCVPISNHLYFYWYRQILGQKVEFLVSFYNNEISEKSEIFDDQFSVERPDGSNFTLKIRSTKLEDSAMYFCASKGGGLGSNQPQHFGDGTRLSIL.

V gene TRBV3-1 (or the pseudogene TRBV3-2) combines with J gene TRBJ2-7; weak D call: TRBD2 (6 bases). V was cut by 0 bases and J by 7 bases, with 13 bases left in between. Germline-derived CDR1 and CDR2 are LGHDT and YNNKEL (reference sequence). CDR3 size: 14 residues. CDR3 region: CASSQDNGAGEQYF. The DNA of the CDR3 is TGTGCCAGCAGCCAAGATAACGGGGCGGGAGAGCAGTACTTC.

This clone was picked up a small number of times. V usage is TRBV6-5 and J usage is TRBJ1-2; 7 bases are shared with TRBD1. Trimming removed 6 bases from V and 3 bases from J; junction bases left unmatched: 4. The length of the CDR3 is 13 residues. Germline-derived CDR1 and CDR2 are MNHEY and SVGAGI. The CDR3 DNA follows: TGTGCCAGCAGAACAGACAGGGACTATGGCTACACCTTC. Protein product: CASRTDRDYGYTF.

This clone was observed a single time. This rearrangement joins TRBV5-4 to TRBJ1-1; D gene unclear. The CDR3 spans 15 residues. Germline V gives CDR1 SGHNT, CDR2 YYREEE (reference sequence). V was trimmed by 0 bases and J by 1 base, leaving 10 bases between them. DNA of the CDR3: TGTGCCAGCAGCTTGGGTACAGCCCGGAACACTGAAGCTTTCTTT. It translates to CASSLGTARNTEAFF. Full variable domain (outside the CDR3, taken from reference TRBV5-4 and TRBJ1-1): ETGVTQSPTHLIKTRGQQVTLRCSSQSGHNTVSWYQQALGQGPQFIFQYYREEENGRGNFPPRFSGLQFPNYSSELNVNALELDDSALYLCASSLGTARNTEAFFGQGTRLTVV.

The chain uses TRBV28 and TRBJ2-7; 8 bases map to TRBD1. Trimming took 5 bases from V and 3 from J; bases not matched to a gene: 15. The CDR3 has 17 amino acids. The germline CDR1 and CDR2 sequences are MDHEN and SYDVKM. CDR3 loop: CASSPLYWAGGVYEQYF. The CDR3 DNA reads TGTGCCAGCAGTCCGCTATACTGGGCAGGGGGCGTCTACGAGCAGTACTTC. Full variable domain (outside the CDR3, taken from reference TRBV28 and TRBJ2-7): DVKVTQSSRYLVKRTGEKVFLECVQDMDHENMFWYRQDPGLGLRLIYFSYDVKMKEKGDIPEGYSVSREKKERFSLILESASTNQTSMYLCASSPLYWAGGVYEQYFGPGTRLTVT.

The chain employs TRBV19 and TRBJ2-5, with 7 bases aligning to TRBD2. Trimming cost V 6 bases and J 9 bases; bases outside gene matches: 10. CDR3 length: 13 residues. Per germline, CDR1 LNHDA and CDR2 SQIVND (reference sequence). The DNA for the CDR3 is TGTGCCAGTAGCCCTCCGGGCGGGAGTCCCCAGTACTTC. This codes for CASSPPGGSPQYF.